Sequencing of this TCR beta chain was carried out in a study of beta chain features in type 1 diabetes. Study-wide context: In all, 85 million to 130 million sorted cells from all samples were analyzed.

Study-wide points: Naive, central memory and Treg TCRB repertoires seemed to resemble each other more closely in patients than they did in healthy donors.

V lost 10 bases and J lost 10, with 20 bases in between. The CDR3 spans 13 residues. Germline lookup yields CDR1 MNHNS and CDR2 SASEGT. In this sample, this clone turned up a few times. What it binds is unknown. Central memory, naive, regulatory and stem cell-like memory CD4+ cells were sorted by CD45RO/CCR7/CD25/CD127/CD95/CD27. Sorted populations all exceeded 95% purity. Expressed TCRB transcripts were sequenced, since all the RNA that had been isolated was reverse transcribed. Clones were read by immunoSEQ multiplex PCR, and TCRdb kept only the in-frame ones, dropping some. Altogether around 250,000 clones are present, over 12% being singletons, with the ten largest covering approximately 0.024%.

This chain links TRBV6-1 with TRBJ1-5; D possibly corresponds to TRBD1 (5 bases). The sequencing sample was made of naive CD4+ T cells from blood. The receptor comes from a middle-aged woman in good health. CDR3 DNA: TGTGCCACCACCCCCCTCTTCGGGGGACCCCAGCATTTT. It codes for CATTPLFGGPQHF.